These 13 T cell receptor beta chains share one sample of origin, sequenced in a study of Ad26.COV2.S vaccination and SARS-CoV-2 variants. Sequencing was performed with immunoSEQ multiplex PCR; in TCRdb, only in-frame clones are kept and a portion is missing. In the table there are 380,000 or so clones, about 89% of which are singletons. Treatment indicated: around 19 received Ad26.COV2.S at low or high dose, single or two shots; roughly five received placebo; per-sample allocation not given. After the first vaccine or placebo injection, samples were drawn on day 63. The sequencing used peripheral blood, collected in a trial of Ad26.COV2.S vaccine versus placebo. The source of these receptors is a person between 18 and 65 years old who received the Ad26.COV2.S COVID-19 vaccine or a placebo.

The chain links TRBV9 to TRBJ2-3; TRBD1 matches at 7 bases. Germline values: CDR1 SGDLS, CDR2 YYNGEE. V shed 4 bases and J 0 bases; nucleotides not matched to a gene: 5. The CDR3 sequence is 15 residues long. CDR3 sequence reads: CASSRGQTSTDTQYF. The CDR3 nucleotides read TGTGCCAGCAGCCGGGGACAGACCAGCACAGATACGCAGTATTTT.

This rearrangement joins TRBV4-1 to TRBJ2-3; TRBD2 matches 11 bases. Trimming cost V 5 bases and J 6 bases; bases outside gene matches: 7. Looked up from germline, CDR1 is MGHRA and CDR2 is YSYEKL. The CDR3 sequence is 15 residues long. The DNA for the CDR3 is TGCGCCAGCAGCGCATCTAGCGGGAGGTCGGATACGCAGTATTTT. It encodes CASSASSGRSDTQYF.

The CDR3 sequence is CASSFGWGLLENSPLHF. CDR3 DNA sequence: TGTGCCAGCAGCTTTGGTTGGGGACTCCTAGAAAATTCACCCCTCCACTTT. The chain is built from TRBV5-5 and TRBJ1-6; maybe TRBD1 (5 bases). CDR1 is SGHKS, CDR2 YYEKEE, per germline (reference sequence). CDR3 size: 17 residues. Trimming left V 2 bases short and J 7 bases short, with 19 bases between.

The chain joins TRBV2 to TRBJ2-2; D ambiguous. Germline loops: CDR1 SNHLY, CDR2 FYNNEI. This CDR3 has 13 amino acids. The ends were cut back, 3 bases at V and 4 bases at J, with 6 bases in the middle. The CDR3 sequence: CASSDTGTGELFF. CDR3 coding DNA: TGTGCCAGCAGTGATACGGGCACCGGGGAGCTGTTTTTT.

The CDR3 sequence: CASSLATSGYTF. Here the CDR3 DNA reads TGTGCCAGCAGTTTGGCCACAAGCGGCTACACCTTC. The V call is TRBV28, the J call TRBJ1-2, with no clear D. Germline CDR1 MDHEN, CDR2 SYDVKM. The CDR3 spans 12 residues. The V and J ends lost 3 bases and 8 bases respectively, with 10 bases between them.

V gene TRBV6-5 combines with J gene TRBJ2-7, with TRBD1 matching 7 bases. The CDR3 loop spans 13 amino acids. V shed 5 bases, J shed 4 bases, and the junction held 5 bases outside the gene matches. The V gene's germline CDR1 is MNHEY and CDR2 SVGAGI. The CDR3 loop reads CASSPGTVYEQYF. The CDR3 DNA follows: TGTGCCAGCAGTCCCGGGACAGTGTACGAGCAGTACTTC.

CDR3 amino acids: CASSFNDREETQYF. DNA for the CDR3: TGTGCCAGCAGTTTTAACGACCGGGAAGAGACCCAGTACTTC. The chain recombines TRBV28 with TRBJ2-5; D is undetermined. The germline V and J ends were trimmed by 3 bases and 3 bases, with 11 bases remaining between them. This CDR3 contains 14 residues. Germline loops: CDR1 MDHEN, CDR2 SYDVKM.

The chain uses TRBV29-1 and TRBJ2-2; 7 positions match TRBD2. Germline V lookup: CDR1 SQVTM, CDR2 ANQGSEA. The CDR3 contains 15 residues. Unmatched junction bases numbered 12, after V lost 6 bases and J lost 5 bases. The CDR3 here is CSVQERGVVTGELFF. The DNA for the CDR3 is TGCAGCGTCCAAGAGCGGGGCGTCGTAACCGGGGAGCTGTTTTTT.

The V gene is TRBV19, the J gene TRBJ2-7; 7 bases align to TRBD1. The CDR3 is 14 amino acids. Germline loops: CDR1 LNHDA, CDR2 SQIVND (reference sequence). Trimming cost V 3 bases and J 4 bases; bases outside gene matches: 6. Written as DNA, the CDR3 is TGTGCCAGTAGTATTTACAGGGGACCTTACGAGCAGTACTTC. Translating it yields CASSIYRGPYEQYF.

This clone has a single count. The chain recombines TRBV5-1 with TRBJ2-4; D perhaps matches TRBD1 (5 bases). CDR1 and CDR2 from the germline V gene are SGHRS and YFSETQ. CDR3 length: 15 amino acids. V shed 1 base and J shed 5 bases, with 13 bases lying between them. CDR3 nucleotide sequence: TGCGCCAGCAGCTTGAGTCAGGGTTTCGAAAACATTCAGTACTTC. Protein: CASSLSQGFENIQYF.

Regarding this clone: This CDR3 is also generated by other DNA sequences in the sample. V is TRBV5-1 and J is TRBJ2-2, with 9 bases that match TRBD1. Germline lookup yields CDR1 SGHRS and CDR2 YFSETQ. The trim removed 4 bases at V and 4 bases at J, leaving 5 bases unmatched. This CDR3 region has 15 residues. The CDR3 reads CASSLGQGSTGELFF. The CDR3 bases are TGCGCCAGCAGCCTAGGACAGGGGAGCACCGGGGAGCTGTTTTTT. Based on the CDR3 plus reference TRBV5-1 and TRBJ2-2, the full variable domain is KAGVTQTPRYLIKTRGQQVTLSCSPISGHRSVSWYQQTPGQGLQFLFEYFSETQRNKGNFPGRFSGRQFSNSRSEMNVSTLELGDSALYLCASSLGQGSTGELFFGEGSRLTVL.

The V gene is TRBV6-4, the J gene TRBJ2-3; the match to TRBD1 covers 9 bases. The ends lost 6 bases at V and 0 bases at J; junction bases unmatched: 4. CDR3 length: 15 amino acids. Germline assignment: CDR1 MRHNA and CDR2 SNTAGT. The CDR3 bases are TGTGCCAGCAGCGAGGGGACAGGGAGCACAGATACGCAGTATTTT. It is translated as CASSEGTGSTDTQYF.

The chain couples TRBV5-1 to TRBJ1-4; D not resolved. Trimming left V 0 bases short and J 2 bases short, with 5 bases between. Germline CDR1 is SGHRS and CDR2 is YFSETQ. This CDR3 comprises 14 residues. CDR3 coding DNA: TGCGCCAGCAGCTTGGCAGACACTAATGAAAAACTGTTTTTT. Translation: CASSLADTNEKLFF.